The present TCR beta chain was sequenced within a study of shared clonotypes between healthy human individuals. Germline V gene sequence: CDR1 SGDLS, CDR2 YYNGEE. The CDR3 length is 17 residues. The V segment lost 3 bases and the J segment 5 bases; nucleotides outside the gene matches: 14. The repertoire was sequenced with immunoSEQ multiplex PCR; TCRdb's copy has only in-frame clones and lacks some. The table has some 2 million clones, approximately 95% seen once. The chain combines TRBV9 with TRBJ2-5; 9 nucleotides match TRBD2. This TCR was sampled from a man aged 18 to 30 in good health. The source material was naive CD4+ T cells sorted from blood. Subset meaning: CD45RA+ positively selected. The CDR3 coding sequence is TGTGCCAGCAGCGCCGATTTAGCGGGAGTGCCGGGGGAGACCCAGTACTTC. Amino acids: CASSADLAGVPGETQYF.